The subject of this entry is one T cell receptor (beta chain). These data belong to a study of blood T cell repertoires in COVID-19. Study information: Sources were T cells, B-cell-depleted T cells, or PBMCs; the material itself was cDNA or gDNA.

Trimming cost V 1 base and J 8 bases, with 6 bases left between them. From germline, CDR1 is LNHDA and CDR2 SQIVND (reference sequence). The CDR3 is 11 residues long. Data came from immunoSEQ multiplex PCR; TCRdb stores just in-frame clones and leaves some out. The sample lists about 100,000 clones, more than 90% occurring once. The receptor was isolated from a man between 60 and 70 years old with acute or convalescent COVID-19. The specimen was peripheral blood. The chain couples TRBV19 to TRBJ2-7; D not resolved. CDR3 in DNA: TGTGCCAGTAGTATAGGCGTTCAGCAGTACTTC. This encodes CASSIGVQQYF.